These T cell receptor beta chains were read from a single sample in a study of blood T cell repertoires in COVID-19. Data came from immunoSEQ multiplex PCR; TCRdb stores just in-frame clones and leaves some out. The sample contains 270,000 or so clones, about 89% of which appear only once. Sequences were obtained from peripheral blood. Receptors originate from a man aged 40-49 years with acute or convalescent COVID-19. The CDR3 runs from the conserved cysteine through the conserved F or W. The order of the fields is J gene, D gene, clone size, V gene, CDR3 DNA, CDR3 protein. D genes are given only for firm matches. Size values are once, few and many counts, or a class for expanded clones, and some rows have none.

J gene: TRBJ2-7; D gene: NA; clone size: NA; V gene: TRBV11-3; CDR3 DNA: TGTGCCAGCAGCGCGGGTAGTGGCGCCTCCTACGAGCAGTACTTC; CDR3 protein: CASSAGSGASYEQYF
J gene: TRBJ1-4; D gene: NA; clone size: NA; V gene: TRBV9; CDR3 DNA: TGTGCCAGCAGCGTAGCTACAATTGGCAGGGGTGATGAAAAACTGTTTTTT; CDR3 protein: CASSVATIGRGDEKLFF
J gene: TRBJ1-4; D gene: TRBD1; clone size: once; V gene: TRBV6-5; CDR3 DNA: TGTGCCATCCGGCAGGGGGAAGTAACTAATGAAAAACTGTTTTTT; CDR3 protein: CAIRQGEVTNEKLFF
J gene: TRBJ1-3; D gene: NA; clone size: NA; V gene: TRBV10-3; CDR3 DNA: TGTGCCATCAGGCAGGGACGGGAGGCGGACACCATATATTTT; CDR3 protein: CAIRQGREADTIYF
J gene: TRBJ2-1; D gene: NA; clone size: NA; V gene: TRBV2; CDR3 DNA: TGTGCCAGCAGAAGTAGAGGACAGAGCTCCTACAATGAGCAGTTCTTC; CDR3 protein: CASRSRGQSSYNEQFF
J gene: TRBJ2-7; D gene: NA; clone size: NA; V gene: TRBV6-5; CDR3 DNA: TGTGCCAGCAGTTACTCGGGCCTGGACGAGCAGTACTTC; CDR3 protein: CASSYSGLDEQYF
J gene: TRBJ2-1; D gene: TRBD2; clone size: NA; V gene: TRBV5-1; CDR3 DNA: TGCGCCAGCAGCTCACTGGGACTAGCGGGTTTAGGTGAGCAGTTCTTC; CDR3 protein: CASSSLGLAGLGEQFF
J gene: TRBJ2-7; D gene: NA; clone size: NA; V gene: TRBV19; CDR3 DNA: TGTGCCAGTAGTATCTTTAGGGGCGACGAGCAGTACTTC; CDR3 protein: CASSIFRGDEQYF
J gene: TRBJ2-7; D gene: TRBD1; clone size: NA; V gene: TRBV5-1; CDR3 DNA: TGCGCCAGCAGCCTCGGACAGGGGAGCTCCTACGAGCAGTACTTC; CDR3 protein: CASSLGQGSSYEQYF
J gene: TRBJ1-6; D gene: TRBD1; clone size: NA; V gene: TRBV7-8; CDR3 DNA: TGTGCCAGCAGCTTAGCGACAGGGGGCTCAGATAATTCACCCCTCCACTTT; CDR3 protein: CASSLATGGSDNSPLHF
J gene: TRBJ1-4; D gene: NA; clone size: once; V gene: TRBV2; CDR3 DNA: TGTGCCAGCAGTGAAGGCTTTGGAGGGGTTAATGAAAAACTGTTTTTT; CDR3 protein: CASSEGFGGVNEKLFF
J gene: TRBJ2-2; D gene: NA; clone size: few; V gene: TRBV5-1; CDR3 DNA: TGCGCCAGCAGCCGGGATCAAACCGGGGAGCTGTTTTTT; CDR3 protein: CASSRDQTGELFF
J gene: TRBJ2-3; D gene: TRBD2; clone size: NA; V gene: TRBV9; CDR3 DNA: TGTGCCAGCAGCCGGACTAGCGGGGGGGCCGGAACAGATACGCAGTATTTT; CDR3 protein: CASSRTSGGAGTDTQYF
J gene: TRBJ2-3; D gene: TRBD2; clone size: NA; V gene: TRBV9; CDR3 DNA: TGTGCCAGCAGCGTAGTGGGTAGCGGGGGGGCAGGAGATACGCAGTATTTT; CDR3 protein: CASSVVGSGGAGDTQYF
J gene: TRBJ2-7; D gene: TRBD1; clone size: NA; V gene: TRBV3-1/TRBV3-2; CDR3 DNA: TGTGCCAGTGGGGACAGGGCCCACACCTACGAGCAGTACTTC; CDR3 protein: CASGDRAHTYEQYF
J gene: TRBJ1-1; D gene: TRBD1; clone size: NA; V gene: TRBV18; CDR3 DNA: TGTGCCAGCTCACCTCGCCCAGGGGGCGATGGGACTGAAGCTTTCTTT; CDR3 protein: CASSPRPGGDGTEAFF
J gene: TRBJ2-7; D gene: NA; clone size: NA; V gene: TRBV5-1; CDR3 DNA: TGCGCCAGCAGCTTGGATGGGGCTAGGAACGAGCAGTACTTC; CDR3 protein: CASSLDGARNEQYF
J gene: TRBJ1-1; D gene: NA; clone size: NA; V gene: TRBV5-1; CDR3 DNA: TGCGCCAGCGAGGGGGGGCAGAGGAACACTGAAGCTTTCTTT; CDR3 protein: CASEGGQRNTEAFF
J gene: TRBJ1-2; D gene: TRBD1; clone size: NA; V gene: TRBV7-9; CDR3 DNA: TGTGCCAGCACCAGACAGGGTCGGGGCTACACCTTC; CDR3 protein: CASTRQGRGYTF
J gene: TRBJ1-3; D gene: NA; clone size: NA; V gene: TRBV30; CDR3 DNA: TGTGCCTGGACCCCCACAGCAGTTTCCTCTGGAAACACCATATATTTT; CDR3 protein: CAWTPTAVSSGNTIYF
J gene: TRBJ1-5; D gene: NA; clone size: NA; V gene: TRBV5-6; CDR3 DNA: TGTGCCAGCAGTCTTAGAGGGTCCCAGCCCCAGCATTTT; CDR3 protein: CASSLRGSQPQHF
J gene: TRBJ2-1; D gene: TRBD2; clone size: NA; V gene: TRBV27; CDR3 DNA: TGTGCCAGCAGTTTCGGTCTAGCGGGGGGCCACTCCTACAATGAGCAGTTCTTC; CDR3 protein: CASSFGLAGGHSYNEQFF
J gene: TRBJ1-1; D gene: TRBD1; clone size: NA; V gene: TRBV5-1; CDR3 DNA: TGCGCCAGCTCACCCTTTAGGACAGGGTTATTTGAAGCTTTCTTT; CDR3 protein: CASSPFRTGLFEAFF